A single sample gave rise to the 18 T cell receptor beta chains below, sequenced in a study of OX40 agonist ivuxolimab in advanced cancers. The repertoire was sequenced with immunoSEQ multiplex PCR; TCRdb's copy has only in-frame clones and lacks some. The sample holds about 26,000 clones, 80% to 90% seen once. The sample here was CD4+ or CD8+ T cells sorted from blood, taken in a trial of the OX40 agonist ivuxolimab. The receptors originated from an adult with an advanced solid tumor such as melanoma, head and neck, liver or kidney cancer.

This clone was seen only a few times. The chain has TRBV27 and TRBJ1-1; D uncertain. CDR1 and CDR2 from the germline V gene are MNHEY and SMNVEV (reference sequence). With 2 bases removed from V and 1 base from J, the gap between germline ends came to 8 bases. CDR3 length: 14 amino acids. Here the CDR3 DNA reads TGTGCCAGCAGTTTAAGGGTCTCGAACACTGAAGCTTTCTTT. Its translation: CASSLRVSNTEAFF.

The chain joins TRBV25-1 to TRBJ2-7; D possibly corresponds to TRBD2 (5 bases). The V end was cut by 5 bases, the J end by 3 bases, with 11 bases between. CDR3 length: 13 residues. The V gene's germline CDR1 is MGHDK and CDR2 SYGVNS. DNA of the CDR3: TGTGCCAGCAGTTTACGGGGAAACTACGAGCAGTACTTC. It is translated as CASSLRGNYEQYF.

V is TRBV11-2 and J is TRBJ2-5, with a tentative D call TRBD1 (5 bases). This CDR3 comprises 14 residues. Germline CDR1 and CDR2: SGHAT and FQNNGV. V gave up 1 base and J gave up 4 bases, with 10 bases separating them. CDR3 sequence: CASSLVGVRETQYF. The CDR3 DNA reads as TGTGCCAGCAGCTTAGTAGGGGTTCGAGAGACCCAGTACTTC.

This rearrangement joins TRBV7-8 to TRBJ1-1; 7 bases line up with TRBD1. The CDR3 spans 14 residues. Germline V CDR1 and CDR2: SGHVS, FQNEAQ. Trimming took 5 bases from V and 5 from J; bases not matched to a gene: 8. The CDR3 reads CASSTRTGGTEAFF. CDR3 DNA: TGTGCCAGCAGCACGCGGACAGGAGGTACTGAAGCTTTCTTT.

CDR3 bases: TGTGCCAGCAGGGAGGGACCAGGGAGCTCCTACGAGCAGTACTTC. It codes for CASREGPGSSYEQYF. This chain links TRBV7-9 with TRBJ2-7; TRBD2 might be the D (6 bases). In germline, CDR1 is SEHNR, CDR2 FQNEAQ (reference sequence). V lost 6 bases and J lost 0, with 15 bases in between. This CDR3 is 15 amino acids long.

The chain employs TRBV30 and TRBJ2-3; D remains unclear. This CDR3 is 12 amino acids long. Germline V gives CDR1 GTSNPN, CDR2 SVGIG (reference sequence). Trimming took off 0 bases at V and 6 bases at J, with 7 bases between the two ends. CDR3 amino acids: CAWSVSWDTQYF. As DNA, the CDR3 is TGTGCCTGGAGTGTATCATGGGATACGCAGTATTTT.

The J gene is TRBJ1-2, the V gene TRBV7-9, with D perhaps TRBD1 (5 bases). CDR1 is SEHNR, CDR2 FQNEAQ, per germline (reference sequence). V lost 6 bases to trimming and J lost 6 bases, with 17 bases between them. The CDR3 is 14 residues long. CDR3 nucleotides: TGTGCCAGCAGAACCGGGACGTTAATGGATGGCTACACCTTC. Translation: CASRTGTLMDGYTF.

V and J are TRBV4-1 and TRBJ2-7; D might be TRBD1 (5 bases). V was clipped by 0 bases and J by 1 base, with 10 bases between them. Germline CDR1 and CDR2: MGHRA and YSYEKL. CDR3 length: 15 amino acids. In DNA, the CDR3 is TGCGCCAGCAGCCAAGAGAGGCAGGGATCCTACGAGCAGTACTTC. Translated: CASSQERQGSYEQYF.

This clone is medium-sized in the sample. This chain links TRBV7-9 with TRBJ1-4; TRBD1 matches at 9 bases. V shed 5 bases and J 7 bases; nucleotides not matched to a gene: 8. Germline-derived CDR1 and CDR2 are SEHNR and FQNEAQ (reference sequence). CDR3 size: 15 residues. This CDR3 reads CASSPRDRAGEKLFF. CDR3 in DNA: TGTGCCAGCAGCCCCCGGGACAGGGCCGGTGAAAAACTGTTTTTT.

V gene TRBV6-5 combines with J gene TRBJ2-7, with D possibly being TRBD2 (5 bases). Germline CDR1 reads MNHEY; CDR2 reads SVGAGI. Trimming shortened V by 2 bases and J by 6 bases, and 17 bases separated the two germline ends. The CDR3 sequence is 15 residues long. CDR3 sequence (DNA): TGTGCCAGCAGTTACGAAGGGCCCGGGATGGGCGAGCAGTACTTC. Protein: CASSYEGPGMGEQYF.

The sample holds one count of this clone. V and J are TRBV6-1 and TRBJ1-4, with unresolved D. V was cut by 2 bases and J by 2 bases, with 12 bases left in between. The CDR3 extends over 16 amino acids. Germline CDR1 MNHNS, CDR2 SASEGT. CDR3 amino acids: CASSEPRLGTNEKLFF. The CDR3 nucleotides are TGTGCCAGCAGTGAACCCAGACTTGGGACTAATGAAAAACTGTTTTTT.

A note on this clone: Other DNA sequences in this specimen translate into the identical CDR3. The chain combines TRBV19 with TRBJ1-1; no reliable D call. The germline V and J ends were trimmed by 1 base and 4 bases, with 10 bases remaining between them. The CDR3 is 14 amino acids. The germline V gene has CDR1 LNHDA and CDR2 SQIVND (reference sequence). The CDR3 DNA is TGTGCCAGTAGTATAGGAGGGCAAGGCACTGAAGCTTTCTTT. Translating it yields CASSIGGQGTEAFF.

The chain is built from TRBV5-6 and TRBJ1-2; D is perhaps TRBD1 (5 bases). Trimming shortened V by 4 bases and J by 5 bases, and 12 bases separated the two germline ends. The CDR3 spans 13 residues. CDR1 and CDR2 (germline): SGHDT, YYEEEE. CDR3 coding DNA: TGTGCCAGCAGCCCCCGGGGGATGTATGGCTACACCTTC. It yields the protein CASSPRGMYGYTF.

The chain uses TRBV27 and TRBJ1-2; TRBD1 aligns across 7 bases. The germline V gene has CDR1 MNHEY and CDR2 SMNVEV (reference sequence). V shed 6 bases and J 4 bases; nucleotides not matched to a gene: 8. This CDR3 region has 14 residues. CDR3 protein: CASSSGQAFYGYTF. The CDR3 nucleotides read TGTGCCAGCAGCTCTGGACAGGCGTTCTATGGCTACACCTTC.

V and J are TRBV4-1 and TRBJ2-2; tentatively, D is TRBD1 (6 bases). Between the trimmed V and J ends, which lost 4 bases and 6 bases, there was a span of 18 bases. The germline V gene has CDR1 MGHRA and CDR2 YSYEKL. This CDR3 spans 16 amino acids. CDR3 residues: CASSRTQGEGSGELFF. DNA of the CDR3: TGCGCCAGCAGCCGTACACAGGGAGAGGGATCCGGGGAGCTGTTTTTT.

The chain links TRBV11-2 to TRBJ1-1; no clear D gene. The germline V and J ends were trimmed by 7 bases and 1 base, with 13 bases remaining between them. CDR1 is SGHAT, CDR2 FQNNGV, per germline. This CDR3 has 14 residues. CDR3 in amino acids: CASTLGEPNTEAFF. The CDR3 DNA reads as TGTGCCAGCACCCTAGGTGAGCCGAACACTGAAGCTTTCTTT.

V is TRBV5-5 and J is TRBJ2-1; D is unresolved. The CDR3 is 14 amino acids. Germline lookup yields CDR1 SGHKS and CDR2 YYEKEE (reference sequence). V was clipped by 3 bases and J by 4 bases, with 11 bases between them. Here the CDR3 reads CASSSKVGYNEQFF. The DNA of the CDR3 is TGTGCCAGCAGCTCCAAGGTGGGTTACAATGAGCAGTTCTTC. Full variable domain (missing parts from reference TRBV5-5 and TRBJ2-1): DAGVTQSPTHLIKTRGQQVTLRCSPISGHKSVSWYQQVLGQGPQFIFQYYEKEERGRGNFPDRFSARQFPNYSSELNVNALLLGDSALYLCASSSKVGYNEQFFGPGTRLTVL.

V gene TRBV18 combines with J gene TRBJ2-7; D is ambiguous. The CDR3 consists of 13 residues. Germline-derived CDR1 and CDR2 are KGHSH and LQKENI. V was trimmed by 1 base and J by 0 bases, leaving 4 bases between them. The CDR3 DNA reads TGTGCCAGCTCACCACAGGACTCCTACGAGCAGTACTTC. Amino acid sequence: CASSPQDSYEQYF.